This entry lists 11 T cell receptor beta chains sequenced from one sample in a study of beta chain features in type 1 diabetes. The whole isolated RNA underwent reverse transcription, so sequencing captured expressed TCRB transcripts. Some clones are missing from TCRdb's copy, which holds only in-frame ones; the method was immunoSEQ multiplex PCR. The sample contains about 140,000 clones, about 7.1% of which appear only once. The source material was central memory CD4+ T cells from blood. All receptors come from a woman under 40 in good health.

This chain joins TRBV9 and TRBJ2-1; 8 bases map to TRBD2. Germline V gene sequence: CDR1 SGDLS, CDR2 YYNGEE. Losses at the gene ends were 0 bases for V and 7 bases for J; bases not matched to a gene: 9. This CDR3 is 16 amino acids long. The CDR3: CASSVAAGGQGNEQFF. CDR3 DNA sequence: TGTGCCAGCAGCGTAGCCGCGGGGGGCCAGGGGAATGAGCAGTTCTTC.

This clone was recorded at least ten times. J is TRBJ2-5 and V is TRBV30; weak D call: TRBD1 (8 bases). Germline V lookup: CDR1 GTSNPN, CDR2 SVGIG (reference sequence). Trimming removed 1 base from V and 5 bases from J, with 14 bases in between. This CDR3 has 14 amino acids. CDR3 bases: TGTGCCTGGAGTGAGACAGGGGAGGGCGAGACCCAGTACTTC. It translates to CAWSETGEGETQYF.

This clone has a handful of counts. The chain is built from TRBV28 and TRBJ2-3; D may be TRBD2 (7 bases). Trimming stripped 5 bases from V and 1 base from J, with 13 bases between. The germline V gene encodes CDR1 MDHEN and CDR2 SYDVKM. CDR3 length equals 15 residues. The CDR3 nucleotides read TGTGCCAGCAGTGGGGGGGGCAGCCGCACAGATACGCAGTATTTT. Translation: CASSGGGSRTDTQYF.

The gene calls are TRBV28 and TRBJ1-3, with 7 nucleotides matching TRBD1. This CDR3 is 15 amino acids long. Germline CDR1 reads MDHEN; CDR2 reads SYDVKM. V shed 1 base, J shed 5 bases, and the junction held 5 bases outside the gene matches. CDR3 coding DNA: TGTGCCAGCAGTTTATTGGGGACAGTGAGAAACACCATATATTTT. It yields the protein CASSLLGTVRNTIYF.

This clone has a handful of counts. CDR3: CASSYGGAGGRRETQYF. DNA for the CDR3: TGTGCCAGCAGTTATGGGGGAGCGGGAGGGAGACGGGAGACCCAGTACTTC. The J gene is TRBJ2-5, the V gene TRBV28; 10 bases line up with TRBD2. This CDR3 region has 17 residues. CDR1 and CDR2 from the germline V gene are MDHEN and SYDVKM. The trim removed 4 bases at V and 5 bases at J, leaving 13 bases unmatched.

The J gene is TRBJ1-4, the V gene TRBV5-1, with 11 bases identical to TRBD1. The CDR3 consists of 19 residues. The trim removed 5 bases at V and 0 bases at J, leaving 12 bases unmatched. Germline CDR1 SGHRS, CDR2 YFSETQ. DNA for the CDR3: TGCGCCAGCAGTCCTGGGAGGACAGGGGGCGGCCCAACTAATGAAAAACTGTTTTTT. Protein: CASSPGRTGGGPTNEKLFF.

The V call is TRBV18, the J call TRBJ2-1; 12 bases are shared with TRBD2. V was pared by 4 bases and J by 1 base, with 14 bases of the junction left unmatched. The germline V gene encodes CDR1 KGHSH and CDR2 LQKENI. The CDR3 length is 20 residues. The CDR3 loop reads CASSRRTGILAGGSYNEQFF. The CDR3 DNA reads TGTGCCAGCTCACGACGGACAGGTATCCTAGCGGGAGGGTCCTACAATGAGCAGTTCTTC.

The CDR3 spells CAWRYRAGNTIYF. For the CDR3, the DNA is TGTGCCTGGAGGTACAGGGCGGGAAACACCATATATTTT. The chain employs TRBV30 and TRBJ1-3, with D maybe TRBD1 (6 bases). The CDR3 totals 13 residues. V was trimmed by 3 bases and J by 4 bases, leaving 10 bases between them. CDR1 is GTSNPN and CDR2 is SVGIG in the germline V gene (reference sequence).

This CDR3 is CASSPRGSGLAKNIQYF. The CDR3 DNA reads as TGTGCCAGCAGCCCCCGGGGTAGCGGGTTAGCCAAAAACATTCAGTACTTC. This chain uses TRBV11-2 with TRBJ2-4, with 7 bases matching TRBD2. Germline V gene lookup returns CDR1 SGHAT and CDR2 FQNNGV. CDR3 length: 17 amino acids. The junction had 10 bases not matched to a gene; V was cut back by 5 bases and J by 0 bases. Together with reference TRBV11-2 and TRBJ2-4, the CDR3 gives the full variable domain: EAGVAQSPRYKIIEKRQSVAFWCNPISGHATLYWYQQILGQGPKLLIQFQNNGVVDDSQLPKDRFSAERLKGVDSTLKIQPAKLEDSAVYLCASSPRGSGLAKNIQYFGAGTRLSVL.

V and J are TRBV6-5 and TRBJ2-3, with D perhaps TRBD1 (5 bases). Per the germline V gene, CDR1 is MNHEY and CDR2 is SVGAGI. The CDR3 is made up of 16 amino acids. V shed 0 bases and J shed 5 bases, with 15 bases lying between them. Written as DNA, the CDR3 is TGTGCCAGCAGTTACTCGCTCTCAGGGTTCGAAGATACGCAGTATTTT. Translating gives CASSYSLSGFEDTQYF.

This rearrangement joins TRBV18 to TRBJ2-1, with 12 bases identical to TRBD2. This CDR3 has 15 residues. The germline V gene encodes CDR1 KGHSH and CDR2 LQKENI. V lost 5 bases to trimming and J lost 9 bases; unmatched junction nucleotides: 8. The CDR3 DNA reads TGTGCCAGCTCATCTCTAGCGGGAGGGCCTAGTGAGCAGTTCTTC. Its translation is CASSSLAGGPSEQFF.